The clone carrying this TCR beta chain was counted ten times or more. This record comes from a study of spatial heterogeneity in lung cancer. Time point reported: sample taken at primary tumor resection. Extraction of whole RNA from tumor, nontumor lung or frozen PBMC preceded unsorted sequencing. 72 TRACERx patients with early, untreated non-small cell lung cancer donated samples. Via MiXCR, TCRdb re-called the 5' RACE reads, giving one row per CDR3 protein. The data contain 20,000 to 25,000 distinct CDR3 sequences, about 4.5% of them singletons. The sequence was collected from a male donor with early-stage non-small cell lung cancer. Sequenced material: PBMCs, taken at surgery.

CDR3 in amino acids: CASSLTGQGNEQFF. The CDR3 nucleotides read TGCGCCAGCAGCTTGACGGGACAGGGTAATGAGCAGTTCTTC. The chain carries TRBV5-1 and TRBJ2-1; 9 bases map to TRBD1. The V and J ends lost 1 base and 7 bases, in that order; junction bases with no gene match: 3. There are 14 residues in the CDR3. Germline V gives CDR1 SGHRS, CDR2 YFSETQ.